These T cell receptor beta chains were read from a single sample in a study of shared clonotypes between healthy human individuals. Assay: immunoSEQ multiplex PCR; the TCRdb copy retains only in-frame clones and omits some. The data contain over a million clones, roughly 80% of them singletons. Sequenced sample: memory CD4+ T cells sorted from blood. These receptors originate from a man between 18 and 35 years old in good health. Both conserved end residues are part of each CDR3.

>TRBV5-1|TRBJ1-1
CASSDTPLGSGTEAFF
>TRBV7-8|TRBJ1-3
CASSTRQVLRMYSGNTIYF
>TRBV30|TRBJ2-1
CAWRYAGTSGGQFF
>TRBV6-1|TRBJ2-1
CASSGYGTGEHSRYEQFF
>TRBV28|TRBJ1-6
CASSLWDSPLHF
>TRBV11-1|TRBJ1-1
CASSLGTGMNTEAFF
>TRBV6-1|TRBJ2-3
CASSEALGDTQYF
>TRBV30|TRBJ2-3
CAWSVGGAQYF
>TRBV27|TRBJ2-5
CASSLLGLAQETQYF
>TRBV10-3|TRBJ2-5
CAISESPSSGQETQYF
>TRBV5-1|TRBJ2-7
CASSLVYGYEQYF
>TRBV5-8|TRBJ2-2
CASTTGTTNTGELFF
>TRBV27|TRBJ1-2
CARTNKPSSGELQGNYGYTF
>TRBV5-1|TRBJ2-7
CASSAADEQYF
>TRBV11-2|TRBJ2-3
CASSLAGQGITDTQYF
>TRBV7-2|TRBJ2-2
CASSLVPAGGVTGELFF
>TRBV5-8|TRBJ2-4
CASSLVHRGGGNIQYF